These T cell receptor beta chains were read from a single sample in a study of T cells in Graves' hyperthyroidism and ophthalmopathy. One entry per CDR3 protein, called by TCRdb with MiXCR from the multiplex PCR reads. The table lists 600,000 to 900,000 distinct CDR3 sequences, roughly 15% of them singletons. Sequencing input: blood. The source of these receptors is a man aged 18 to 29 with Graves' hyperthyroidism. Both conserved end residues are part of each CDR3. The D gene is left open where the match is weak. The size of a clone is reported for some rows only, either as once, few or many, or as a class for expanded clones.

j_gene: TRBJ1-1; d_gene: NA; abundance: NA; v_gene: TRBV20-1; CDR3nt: TGCAGTGCTAGAGATTTGACGGGTTTGTATACTGAAGCTTTCTTT; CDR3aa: CSARDLTGLYTEAFF
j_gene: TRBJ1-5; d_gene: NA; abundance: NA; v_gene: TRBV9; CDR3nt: TGTGCCAGCAGCGTAGGAGGGGGGCGCATCCAGCCCCAGCATTTT; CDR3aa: CASSVGGGRIQPQHF
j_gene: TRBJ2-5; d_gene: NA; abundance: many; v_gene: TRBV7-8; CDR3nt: TGTGCCAGCAGCTTAGAAATCCGACGGGAGACCCAGTACTTC; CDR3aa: CASSLEIRRETQYF
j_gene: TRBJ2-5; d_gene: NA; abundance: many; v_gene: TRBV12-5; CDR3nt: TGTGCTAGTGCTCCCCGGGATCAAGAGACCCAGTACTTC; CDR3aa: CASAPRDQETQYF
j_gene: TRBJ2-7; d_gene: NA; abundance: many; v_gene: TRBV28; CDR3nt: TGTGCCAGCAGTTTGGTCGGGACATTCTCCTACGAGCAGTACTTC; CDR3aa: CASSLVGTFSYEQYF
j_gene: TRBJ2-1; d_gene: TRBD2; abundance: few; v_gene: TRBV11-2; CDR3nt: TGTGCCAGCAGCCCTATATTTGGGGACCTAGGTCATGCGGGAGGGCCCAATGAGCAGTTCTTC; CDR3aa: CASSPIFGDLGHAGGPNEQFF
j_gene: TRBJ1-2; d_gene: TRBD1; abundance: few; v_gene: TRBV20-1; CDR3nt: TGCAGTGCTCCTCGACAGGGGGAGAGGGGTGGCTACACCTTC; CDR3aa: CSAPRQGERGGYTF
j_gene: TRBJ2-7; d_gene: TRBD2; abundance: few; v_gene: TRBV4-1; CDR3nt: TGCGCCAGCAGCCAAGGTACTAGCGACTCCTACGAGCAGTACTTC; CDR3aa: CASSQGTSDSYEQYF
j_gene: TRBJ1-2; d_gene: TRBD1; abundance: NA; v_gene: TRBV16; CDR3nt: TGTGCCAGCAGCCACTCCCCCGGGACAGGGGGAGATGGCTACACCTTC; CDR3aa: CASSHSPGTGGDGYTF
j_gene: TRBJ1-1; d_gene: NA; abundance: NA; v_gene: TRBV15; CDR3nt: TGTGCCACCAGCAGGGGGGAGGGGAGGAACACTGAAGCTTTCTTT; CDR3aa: CATSRGEGRNTEAFF